This T cell receptor beta chain was sequenced during a study of identifying expanded T cells in peripheral blood. Study-wide results and caveats: Clone count variance between approximately two-week samples rose with total template count.

No infections or other immune events were documented during collection. The CDR3 has 14 amino acids. Germline values: CDR1 SGHRS, CDR2 YFSETQ. V dropped 1 base and J dropped 6 bases, with 12 bases sitting between them. About this clone itself: Its specificity is not known.

Clones were read by immunoSEQ multiplex PCR, and TCRdb kept only the in-frame ones, dropping some. Of around 120,000 clones detected, approximately 86% appear once; the ten largest clones hold about 8%. This clonotype was sampled from a person aged 18 to 70 in good health. This rearrangement joins TRBV5-1 to TRBJ2-3; D ambiguous. The sample comprised blood. The CDR3 DNA follows: TGCGCCAGCAGCTTGCGCCCAAACTTGGATACGCAGTATTTT. Translation: CASSLRPNLDTQYF.